This note documents a single TCR beta chain sequence. Its antigen remains unidentified. Libraries were prepared by immunoSEQ multiplex PCR; TCRdb keeps only in-frame clonotypes and omits some of them. In the table there are approximately 100,000 clones, 70% to 90% of which are singletons. These data originate in a study of T cell responses to AZD1222 COVID-19 vaccine. V was shortened by 7 bases and J by 4 bases, with 13 bases between the two germline ends. The V gene's germline CDR1 is LNHDA and CDR2 SQIVND (reference sequence). CDR3 length: 14 amino acids. Study-wide results and limits: Dominant CD4 TCR responses targeted spike regions 160-218 and 743-854. Reports indicate that nearly half of spike-specific TCRs are directed at unmutated variant regions. Repertoire samples came only from after the peak T cell response.

The TCR comes from an adult who received the AZD1222 COVID-19 vaccine. The material was peripheral blood, obtained 28 days after the second AZD1222 dose. V and J are TRBV19 and TRBJ2-2, with a possible D match to TRBD2 (5 bases). DNA for the CDR3: TGTGCCAGTATGACTGGTCGGGGCACCGGGGAGCTGTTTTTT. Translated, it gives CASMTGRGTGELFF. Based on the CDR3 plus reference TRBV19 and TRBJ2-2, the full variable domain is DGGITQSPKYLFRKEGQNVTLSCEQNLNHDAMYWYRQDPGQGLRLIYYSQIVNDFQKGDIAEGYSVSREKKESFPLTVTSAQKNPTAFYLCASMTGRGTGELFFGEGSRLTVL.